Sequencing of this T cell receptor beta chain was carried out in a study of blood T cell repertoires in COVID-19. Study in general: Samples taken during acute and convalescent COVID-19 were collected in the United States, Italy and Spain. T cells, B-cell-depleted T cells, or PBMCs supplied cDNA or gDNA.

Per the original methods: Amplification of reference gene primers was used by the study to estimate nucleated cell counts. The table came from immunoSEQ multiplex PCR; TCRdb's copy has only in-frame clones and leaves some out. V, J and clone size are taken as reported in that table, and D and trimming were inferred from the DNA itself. The sample yields a few hundred thousand clones, around 84% seen once. The V segment lost 4 bases and the J segment 7 bases; nucleotides outside the gene matches: 7. This CDR3 comprises 14 residues. CDR1 and CDR2 (germline): WNHNN, SYGVQD (reference sequence). The clonotype comes from a woman aged 40-49 years who had recovered from COVID-19. What was sequenced was peripheral blood. The V call is TRBV10-1, the J call TRBJ2-3, with 8 bases that match TRBD2. Here the CDR3 reads CASSAASGLNTQYF. As DNA, the CDR3 is TGCGCCAGCAGTGCGGCTAGCGGGCTAAATACGCAGTATTTT.